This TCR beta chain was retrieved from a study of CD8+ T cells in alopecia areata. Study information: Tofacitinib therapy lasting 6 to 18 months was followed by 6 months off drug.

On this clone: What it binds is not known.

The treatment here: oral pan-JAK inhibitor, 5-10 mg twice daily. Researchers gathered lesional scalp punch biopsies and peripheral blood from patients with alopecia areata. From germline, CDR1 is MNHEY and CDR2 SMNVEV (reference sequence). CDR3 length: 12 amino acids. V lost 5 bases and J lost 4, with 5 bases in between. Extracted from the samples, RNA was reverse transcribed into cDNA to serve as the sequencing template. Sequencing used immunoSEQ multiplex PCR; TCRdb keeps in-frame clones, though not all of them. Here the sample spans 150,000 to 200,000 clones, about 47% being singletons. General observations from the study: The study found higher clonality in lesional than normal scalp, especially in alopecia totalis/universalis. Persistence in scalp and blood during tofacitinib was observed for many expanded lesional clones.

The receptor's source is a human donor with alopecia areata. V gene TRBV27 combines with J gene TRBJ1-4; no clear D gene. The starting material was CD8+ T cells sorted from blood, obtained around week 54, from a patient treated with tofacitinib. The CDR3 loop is CASSRLNEKLFF. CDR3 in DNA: TGTGCCAGCAGTCGCCTTAATGAAAAACTGTTTTTT.